Below, one T cell receptor beta chain is given with its context. Its antigen is as yet unknown. The CDR3 runs 14 residues. Germline V CDR1 and CDR2: SGHTA, FQGTGA. The V segment lost 4 bases and the J segment 6 bases; nucleotides outside the gene matches: 6. The data are from a study of response to subunit inactivated influenza vaccine. The study, taken as a whole, reports: It was the authors' suggestion that each seasonal influenza vaccination recruits few new T cells.

TCRdb re-called the RT-PCR reads through MiXCR, storing one row per CDR3 protein. The table shows around 170,000 distinct CDR3 sequences, with about 10% occurring only once. The specimen comprised CD8+ T cells sorted from PBMCs, sampled roughly 24 months after vaccination. The TCR comes from a man between 50 and 75 years old who received an inactivated influenza vaccine. The gene calls are TRBV7-3 and TRBJ2-3, with 8 bases aligning to TRBD2. The CDR3 bases are TGTGCCAGCAGCTCGTGGGGCGGGGGGGATACGCAGTATTTT. Encoded protein: CASSSWGGGDTQYF.